A selection of T cell receptor beta chains follows, all from one sample in a study of cytomegalovirus exposure and HLA in healthy donors. The method was immunoSEQ multiplex PCR; TCRdb's version includes in-frame clones alone and lacks a portion of them. Of some 76,000 clones listed, around 94% are singletons. The sample taken for sequencing was PBMCs. The receptors were gathered from a woman in her late teens or twenties in good health and CMV-seropositive. Both conserved end residues are part of each CDR3. A D gene is named only where the DNA matches it firmly. Clone size is not always given. Where it is, it says once, few, many or a class for expanded clones.

TRBJ1-4 - TRBV5-4 - CASSPSGEKLFF TGTGCCAGCAGCCCATCGGGTGAAAAACTGTTTTTT
TRBJ2-2 - TRBV7-2 TRBD1 CASSFGPGGTGELFF TGTGCCAGCAGCTTTGGGCCAGGGGGAACCGGGGAGCTGTTTTTT
TRBJ2-3 - TRBV5-4 - CASSPYPGSSDTQYF TGTGCCAGCAGCCCGTATCCGGGATCATCAGATACGCAGTATTTT
TRBJ1-1 - TRBV2 - CASIQGVDTEAFF TGTGCCAGCATACAGGGAGTCGACACTGAAGCTTTCTTT
TRBJ2-5 - TRBV5-1 TRBD1 CASSLPQGGETQYF TGCGCCAGCAGCTTGCCACAGGGGGGAGAGACCCAGTACTTC
TRBJ2-5 - TRBV5-1 TRBD2 CASSPARGGGTQETQYF TGCGCCAGCAGCCCCGCTAGGGGCGGGGGGACTCAAGAGACCCAGTACTTC
TRBJ2-2 - TRBV18 TRBD2 CASSPQRENTGELFF TGTGCCAGCTCACCACAGCGGGAGAACACCGGGGAGCTGTTTTTT
TRBJ2-5 - TRBV7-6 - CASSLGWRGREETQYF TGTGCCAGCAGCTTAGGGTGGAGGGGGCGCGAAGAGACCCAGTACTTC
TRBJ2-7 - TRBV27 - CASSLNLPGGAPYEQYF TGTGCCAGCAGTCTCAATCTTCCCGGTGGGGCTCCCTACGAGCAGTACTTC
TRBJ1-5 - TRBV6-5 - CASSFSAGASPQHF TGTGCCAGCAGTTTTAGTGCGGGGGCTTCGCCCCAGCATTTT
TRBJ2-3 - TRBV27 - CASSLFTGMSTDTQYF TGTGCCAGCAGTTTATTTACAGGGATGAGCACAGATACGCAGTATTTT
TRBJ2-2 - TRBV27 TRBD1 CASSAPGQGGRELFF TGTGCCAGCAGTGCACCGGGACAGGGGGGCAGGGAGCTGTTTTTT
TRBJ1-1 - TRBV9 - CASSTRLNTEAFF TGTGCCAGCAGCACCAGATTGAACACTGAAGCTTTCTTT
TRBJ2-2 - TRBV6-5 - CASSYGGSTGELFF TGTGCCAGCAGTTATGGTGGGAGCACCGGGGAGCTGTTTTTT
TRBJ2-3 - TRBV7-3 TRBD2 CASSPTSSGGADTQYF TGTGCCAGCAGCCCAACGTCGAGCGGGGGGGCAGATACGCAGTATTTT
TRBJ1-4 - TRBV7-6 - CASSFGPTTNEKLFF TGTGCCAGCAGCTTTGGGCCGACAACTAATGAAAAACTGTTTTTT
TRBJ1-2 - TRBV19 - CASSMETRGTGYTF TGTGCCAGTAGTATGGAGACCCGAGGAACCGGCTACACCTTC
TRBJ2-7 - TRBV30 - CAWRGVYTESSYEQYF TGTGCCTGGAGGGGAGTTTATACCGAAAGCTCCTACGAGCAGTACTTC
TRBJ1-3 - TRBV6-5 TRBD1 CASSRQGMGNTIYF TGTGCCAGCAGTCGACAGGGAATGGGAAACACCATATATTTT
TRBJ1-5 - TRBV27 - CASSPLGDSNQPQHF TGTGCCAGCAGCCCCCTCGGGGATAGCAATCAGCCCCAGCATTTT
TRBJ2-1 - TRBV25-1 TRBD2 CASSLPAGGGSSYNEQFF TGTGCCAGCAGTCTACCTGCGGGCGGGGGGAGCTCCTACAATGAGCAGTTCTTC
TRBJ2-2 - TRBV4-2 - CASSQERTGELFF TGTGCCAGCAGCCAAGAGCGGACCGGGGAGCTGTTTTTT
TRBJ2-7 - TRBV5-6 TRBD1 CASSLDRGYEQYF TGTGCCAGCAGCTTGGACAGGGGCTACGAGCAGTACTTC
TRBJ2-3 - TRBV28 - CASSPANTQYF TGTGCCAGCAGTCCCGCTAATACGCAGTATTTT
TRBJ1-1 - TRBV4-2 TRBD1 CASSQDMGQDEAFF TGTGCCAGCAGCCAAGATATGGGACAGGACGAAGCTTTCTTT
TRBJ2-7 - TRBV4-3 TRBD1 CASSQEHRGWDEQYF TGCGCCAGCAGCCAAGAGCACAGGGGATGGGATGAGCAGTACTTC
TRBJ2-7 - TRBV6-5 - CASGGIPYEQYF TGTGCCAGCGGAGGGATTCCCTACGAGCAGTACTTC
TRBJ2-2 - TRBV12-5 - CASGLLTSIIAGELFF TGTGCTAGTGGTTTGTTAACTAGTATTATCGCCGGGGAGCTGTTTTTT
TRBJ1-1 once TRBV2 - CASTRQANTEAFF TGTGCCAGCACCAGACAGGCTAACACTGAAGCTTTCTTT
TRBJ1-2 - TRBV27 TRBD1 CASSPYPGQFNYGYTF TGTGCCAGCAGTCCCTATCCGGGACAGTTTAACTATGGCTACACCTTC
TRBJ1-2 - TRBV28 TRBD1 CASRRDRINYGYTF TGTGCCAGCAGGAGGGACAGGATAAACTATGGCTACACCTTC
TRBJ1-2 - TRBV19 - CASRYSAGAQPGYTF TGTGCCAGTAGATATTCGGCAGGGGCTCAACCTGGCTACACCTTC
TRBJ2-7 once TRBV5-6 - CASSSLSYEQYF TGTGCCAGCAGCTCCCTCTCCTACGAGCAGTACTTC
TRBJ2-5 - TRBV4-3 TRBD2 CASSLHGRAGGETQYF TGCGCCAGCAGCCTCCATGGCCGGGCGGGAGGAGAGACCCAGTACTTC
TRBJ2-7 - TRBV11-2 TRBD1 CASSRDRGNEQYF TGTGCCAGCAGCCGGGACAGGGGCAACGAGCAGTACTTC
TRBJ1-1 - TRBV7-3 TRBD1 CASSSQGTGTNTEAFF TGTGCCAGCAGCTCCCAGGGGACAGGGACGAACACTGAAGCTTTCTTT
TRBJ2-7 once TRBV19 TRBD2 CASSISSGVSYEQYF TGTGCCAGTAGTATATCTAGCGGGGTCTCCTACGAGCAGTACTTC
TRBJ2-7 - TRBV5-4 - CASSLQQGYEQYF TGTGCCAGCAGCTTACAACAGGGCTACGAGCAGTACTTC
TRBJ2-1 - TRBV9 TRBD2 CASSTGGGTSAIF TGTGCCAGCAGTACGGGGGGAGGGACTAGCGCGATCTTC
TRBJ2-7 - TRBV19 TRBD2 CASSWGLESYEQYF TGTGCCAGTAGTTGGGGACTAGAATCCTACGAGCAGTACTTC
TRBJ2-4 - TRBV28 TRBD1 CASSQIGTGDLGEDIQYF TGTGCCAGCAGTCAAATCGGGACAGGGGACTTAGGCGAGGACATTCAGTACTTC
TRBJ2-1 - TRBV29-1 TRBD2 CSVEVAGGPISYNEQFF TGCAGCGTTGAGGTAGCGGGAGGGCCAATCTCCTACAATGAGCAGTTCTTC
TRBJ1-2 - TRBV7-9 - CASSLVGPGGYTF TGTGCCAGCAGCTTAGTGGGGCCAGGAGGCTACACCTTC
TRBJ1-5 - TRBV7-2 - CASSLVGASNQPQHF TGTGCCAGCAGCTTAGTAGGGGCTAGCAATCAGCCCCAGCATTTT
TRBJ1-1 few TRBV15 TRBD1 CATSRAPEGAATEAFF TGTGCCACCAGCAGGGCGCCGGAGGGGGCCGCCACTGAAGCTTTCTTT
TRBJ1-3 - TRBV28 TRBD1 CASIKTPDRGDSGNTIYF TGTGCCAGCATTAAGACTCCGGACAGGGGGGACTCTGGAAACACCATATATTTT
TRBJ2-5 - TRBV5-1 TRBD2 CASSPTTSGELETQYF TGCGCCAGCAGCCCGACGACTAGCGGGGAGTTAGAGACCCAGTACTTC
TRBJ2-5 - TRBV9 TRBD2 CASSANSGGRETQYF TGTGCCAGCAGCGCGAATAGCGGGGGTAGAGAGACCCAGTACTTC
TRBJ2-1 - TRBV2 - CASRGGSTYNEQFF TGTGCCAGCAGAGGGGGTTCCACCTACAATGAGCAGTTCTTC
TRBJ1-6 - TRBV5-6 - CASSRDSLSSYNSPLHF TGTGCCAGCAGCCGGGACTCCCTGAGCTCCTATAATTCACCCCTCCACTTT
TRBJ2-3 - TRBV7-3 TRBD2 CASSPRPAGVDTQYF TGTGCCAGCAGCCCACGTCCAGCGGGAGTCGACACGCAGTATTTT
TRBJ2-7 - TRBV11-2 - CASSLSGQRTSYEQYF TGTGCCAGCAGCTTAAGCGGCCAGCGGACCTCCTACGAGCAGTACTTC
TRBJ2-7 - TRBV6-6 TRBD1 CASRDRSDYEQYF TGTGCCAGTAGGGACAGGTCCGACTACGAGCAGTACTTC